This T cell receptor (beta chain) was recovered during a study of radiation and T cells in renal cell carcinoma (dated by TCRdb to 2018 to 2021). About the full investigation: The samples were drawn from a clinical trial, where primary renal cell carcinomas were treated with 15 Gy of stereotactic body radiation therapy and then removed by nephrectomy 4 weeks afterward. Across all 55 or so samples, several million unique CDR3 nucleotide sequences, encoding approximately 2.5 million unique CDR3 amino acid sequences, were identified. In total, 50 to 55 samples underwent TCR beta sequencing: about 25 tumors plus 27 peripheral blood samples. Study-wide findings and limitations: In blood, the top tumor clonotypes increased from baseline to 2 weeks after radiation and then shrank by 4 weeks, which suggests a temporary expansion of tumor-resident clones. Dynamics of the blood repertoire were not tracked past 4 weeks after treatment. With a single-armed trial design, the study had no way to address how radiation dose or scheduling affects the TCR repertoire. No pretreatment tumor biopsies were available, so the baseline intratumoral presence of clonotypes could not be determined.

TCR beta libraries were generated from genomic DNA with the immunoSEQ kit, following the manufacturer's recommendations. To prepare the libraries, a first multiplex PCR with proprietary primers was run, followed by a second PCR that added unique barcodes, and a bead cleanup was done after each round. A kit-provided positive control reaction and a negative control reaction were included in every sample batch. The final libraries underwent checking on an Agilent 4200 TapeStation D1000 ScreenTape, volumetric pooling, and quantification by qPCR. An Illumina NextSeq500 fitted with a MidOutput 150-cycle cartridge performed the sequencing, running 156 Read1 cycles and 15 Index1 cycles with the kit's custom primers. The pooled library was loaded at about 1 pM, and around 18% PhiX control was spiked in. The original methods were these. Vendor-processed data were analyzed in R, and a clonotype was defined as all T cells sharing the same CDR3 nucleotide sequence. For clone abundance analyses, frequencies were normalized to the 10,000 most abundant clones in each sample. Before analysis, public T cell clones were removed, and these numbered fewer than six per sample on average. Tumor-enriched clonotypes and baseline blood-enriched clonotypes were defined as those with an abundance difference of at least 32-fold between compartments. Clonotypes expanded or contracted between blood time points were identified with a beta-binomial differential abundance model. The Baroni-Urbani and Buser coefficient was used to measure tumor-blood repertoire similarity, and groups were compared with two-tailed Wilcoxon tests in R. TCRdb's version of the immuneACCESS table is confined to in-frame rearrangements and falls short of the full clone set. An unresolved V gene accounts for under half of the shortfall where checked; the remainder is of unknown origin. V, J and clone size are those of that table, while D and trimming were read from the DNA. The sample yields about 88,000 clones; approximately 86% were counted once. The ten largest make up 7.5% to 8.5% of the sample.

This specimen's time point label, interpreted: baseline pretreatment blood. The label giving this sample's treatment or condition can be read as: 15 Gy SBRT to primary tumor, nephrectomy 4 weeks later. To track tumor-enriched clonotypes, serial peripheral blood was sampled from radiation-treated patients at baseline and at 2 weeks and 4 weeks after SBRT. All patients had renal cell carcinoma with clear cell pathology. The QIAamp DNA Blood Mini Kit (Qiagen) was used to prepare genomic DNA for TCR sequencing. Samples were included in the analyses only if all quality control checks were passed. A word on this clone: No antigen is known for it. No much larger clone is present one base from it, and per-base qualities are unavailable.

Per the germline V gene, SGHDN is the CDR1 and FVKESK is the CDR2. The cysteine opens and the phenylalanine closes a CDR3 of 16 amino acids. Just CDR3 DNA is preserved here, 48 bases in frame from base 1. Unmatched junction bases come to 5, with V trimmed by 2 bases and J by 1 base. Sequenced here: blood, sampled from a patient whose treatment included radiotherapy and nephrectomy. This chain joins TRBV14 to TRBJ2-3; 8 bases in between match TRBD2. This receptor was taken from a man aged 50 or older with renal cell carcinoma. CDR3 loop: CASSQFSGDGTDTQYF. The nucleotide sequence reads TGTGCCAGCAGCCAATTTAGCGGGGATGGCACAGATACGCAGTATTTT.